This T cell receptor (beta chain) is from a study of long-term antiretroviral therapy in people with HIV. Findings and caveats of the study: Data on ART adherence, viral resistance or therapy changes were unavailable.

In its sample, this clone was seen once. Its matching antigen is unknown. The CDR3 length is 14 residues. V was pared by 2 bases and J by 11 bases, with 16 bases between. Germline loops: CDR1 SGDLS, CDR2 YYNGEE. An immunoSEQ assay, version v3.0, was performed at survey level. Using immunoSEQ multiplex PCR, the repertoire was profiled, and TCRdb retains in-frame clones only, with some absent. The sample has approximately 15,000 clones; 65% to 85% are singletons. For each donor, at least one pre-ART and at least two post-ART PBMC samples were available. HIV-positive participants were all treated in the United States. The samples comprised about 0.85-11 million cryopreserved PBMC ahead of DNA extraction.

The sample here was unsorted PBMCs, taken 0.1 years before starting antiretroviral therapy. V is TRBV9 and J is TRBJ1-4; D gene ambiguous. This TCR was recovered from a young man with HIV. The CDR3 protein is CASSVPLPGSKLFF. CDR3 bases: TGTGCCAGCAGCGTGCCATTACCGGGATCGAAACTGTTTTTT.